This T cell receptor (beta chain) was profiled in a study of T cell repertoires and HLA-DP antigens. Study-wide background: Alloantigens: one with one groove difference and one with approximately ten differences versus self.

The CDR3 is made up of 13 amino acids. CDR1 MNHEY and CDR2 SVGAGI come from the germline V gene. The J segment lost 7 bases and the V segment lost 2 bases, leaving 4 bases of the junction unmatched. TCRdb keeps only in-frame clones here, not all; method: immunoSEQ multiplex PCR. The sample has more than 90,000 clones, 92% seen once. This clone was found once. Its antigen is undetermined. The sequenced sample was CD4+ T cells from PBMCs. This clonotype was obtained from a woman under 30 in good health and CMV-seronegative. V gene TRBV6-5 combines with J gene TRBJ2-5; 7 bases are a match to TRBD1. This CDR3 is CASSYGQDATQYF. For the CDR3, the DNA is TGTGCCAGCAGTTACGGACAGGATGCGACCCAGTACTTC.